Here is one T cell receptor beta chain with its context. Antigen: not known. The V gene's germline CDR1 is MNHNS and CDR2 SASEGT. The CDR3 has 14 amino acids. The ends were cut back, 1 base at V and 1 base at J, with 5 bases in the middle. The data were obtained in a study of human T cells and chemical hapten exposure. Points from the study as a whole: Significantly more large CDR3 similarity clusters arose among expanded TCRs than among controls.

Time point of the sample: patch test 2, 6 weeks after DPC sensitization. Regarding treatment: therapeutic diphenylcyclopropenone sensitization with weekly scalp DPC. TCRdb re-called the RACE reads through MiXCR, storing one row per CDR3 protein. Among around 360,000 distinct CDR3 sequences, over 6% were seen once, and the ten largest hold 4.5% to 6%. The chain combines TRBV6-1 with TRBJ1-5; D ambiguous. This sequence originates from a woman between 18 and 30 years old with alopecia areata. Some clones in this sample may be carry-over from other donors' samples. Specimen: whole blood, collected in connection with sensitization to the hapten diphenylcyclopropenone (DPC). CDR3 region: CASSEGESNQPQHF. DNA of the CDR3: TGTGCCAGCAGTGAAGGGGAGAGCAATCAGCCCCAGCATTTT.